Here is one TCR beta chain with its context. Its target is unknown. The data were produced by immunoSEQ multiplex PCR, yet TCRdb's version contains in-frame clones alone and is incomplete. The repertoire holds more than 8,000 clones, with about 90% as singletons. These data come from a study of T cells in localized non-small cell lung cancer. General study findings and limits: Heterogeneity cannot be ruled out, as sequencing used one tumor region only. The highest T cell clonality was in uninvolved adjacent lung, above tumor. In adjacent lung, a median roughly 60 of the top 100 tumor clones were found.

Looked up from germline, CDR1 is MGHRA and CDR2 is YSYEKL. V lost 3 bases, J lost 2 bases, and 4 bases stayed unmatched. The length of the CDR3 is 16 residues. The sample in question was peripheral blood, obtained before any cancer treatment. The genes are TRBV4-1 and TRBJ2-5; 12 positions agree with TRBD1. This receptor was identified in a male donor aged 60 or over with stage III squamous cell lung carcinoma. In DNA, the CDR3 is TGCGCCAGCAGCCATGGGGACAGGGGGCGTCAAGAGACCCAGTACTTC. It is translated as CASSHGDRGRQETQYF.